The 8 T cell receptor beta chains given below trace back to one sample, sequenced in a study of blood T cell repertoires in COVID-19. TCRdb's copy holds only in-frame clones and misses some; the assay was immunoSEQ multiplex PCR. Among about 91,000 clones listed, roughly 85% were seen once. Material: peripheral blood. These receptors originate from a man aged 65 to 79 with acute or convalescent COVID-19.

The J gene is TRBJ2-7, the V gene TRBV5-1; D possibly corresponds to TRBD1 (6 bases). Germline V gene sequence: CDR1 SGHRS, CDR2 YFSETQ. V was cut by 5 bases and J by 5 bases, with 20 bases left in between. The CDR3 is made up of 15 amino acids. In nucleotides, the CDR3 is TGCGCCAGCAGAACCGGTGACAGGACGTACGACGAGCAGTACTTC. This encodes CASRTGDRTYDEQYF.

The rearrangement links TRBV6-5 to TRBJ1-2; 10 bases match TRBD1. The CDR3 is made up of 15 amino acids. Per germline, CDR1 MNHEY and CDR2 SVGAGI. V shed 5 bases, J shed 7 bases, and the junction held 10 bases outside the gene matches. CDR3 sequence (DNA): TGTGCCAGCAGTACTCGACAGGGGGCAACGGGTGGCTACACCTTC. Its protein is CASSTRQGATGGYTF.

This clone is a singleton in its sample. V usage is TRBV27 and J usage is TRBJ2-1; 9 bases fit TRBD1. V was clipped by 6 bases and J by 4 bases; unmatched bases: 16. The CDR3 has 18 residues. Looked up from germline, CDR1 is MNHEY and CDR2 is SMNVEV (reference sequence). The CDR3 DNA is TGTGCCAGCAGGGAAGGGGACAGGGAAGGGGGGGTATACAATGAGCAGTTCTTC. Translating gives CASREGDREGGVYNEQFF.

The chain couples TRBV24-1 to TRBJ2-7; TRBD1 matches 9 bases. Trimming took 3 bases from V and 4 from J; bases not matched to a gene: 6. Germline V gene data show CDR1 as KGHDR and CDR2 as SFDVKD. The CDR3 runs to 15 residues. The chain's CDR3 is CATSDRGTGLYEQYF. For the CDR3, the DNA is TGTGCCACCAGTGATCGAGGGACAGGGCTGTACGAGCAGTACTTC.

The CDR3 DNA reads TGCGCCAGCAGCTGGGGAGCGAAGGAGAACACTGAAGCTTTCTTT. This codes for CASSWGAKENTEAFF. This chain uses TRBV5-1 with TRBJ1-1, with no clear D. V lost 3 bases to trimming and J lost 1 base, with 13 bases between them. Germline V gives CDR1 SGHRS, CDR2 YFSETQ. The CDR3 contains 15 residues.

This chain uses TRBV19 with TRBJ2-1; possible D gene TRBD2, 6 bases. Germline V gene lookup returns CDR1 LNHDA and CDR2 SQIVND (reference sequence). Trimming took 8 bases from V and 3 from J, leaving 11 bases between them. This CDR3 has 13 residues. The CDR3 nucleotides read TGTGCCAGTCAACGGGGGATCTACAATGAGCAGTTCTTC. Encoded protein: CASQRGIYNEQFF.

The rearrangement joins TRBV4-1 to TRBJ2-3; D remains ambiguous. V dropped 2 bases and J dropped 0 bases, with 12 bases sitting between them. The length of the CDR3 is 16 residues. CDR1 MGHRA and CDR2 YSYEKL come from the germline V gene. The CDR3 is CASSQSSDLSTDTQYF. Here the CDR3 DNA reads TGCGCCAGCAGCCAATCCAGCGACCTTAGCACAGATACGCAGTATTTT.

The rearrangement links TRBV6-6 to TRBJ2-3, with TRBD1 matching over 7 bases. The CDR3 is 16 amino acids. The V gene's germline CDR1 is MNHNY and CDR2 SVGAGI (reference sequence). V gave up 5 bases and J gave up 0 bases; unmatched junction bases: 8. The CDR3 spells CASSTGTETSTDTQYF. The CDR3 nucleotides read TGTGCCAGCAGTACTGGGACAGAGACTAGCACAGATACGCAGTATTTT.